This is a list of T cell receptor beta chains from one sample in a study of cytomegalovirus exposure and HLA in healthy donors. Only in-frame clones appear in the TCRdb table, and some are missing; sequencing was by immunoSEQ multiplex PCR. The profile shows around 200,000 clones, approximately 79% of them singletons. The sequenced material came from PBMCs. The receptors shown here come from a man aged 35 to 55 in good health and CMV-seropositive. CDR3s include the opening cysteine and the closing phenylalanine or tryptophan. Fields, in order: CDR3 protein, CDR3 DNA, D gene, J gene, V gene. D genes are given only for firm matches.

cdr3_aa: CASSSTGLSTDTQYF
cdr3_nt: TGTGCCAGCAGTTCGACAGGCCTTAGCACAGATACGCAGTATTTT
d_call: NA
j_call: TRBJ2-3
v_call: TRBV28

cdr3_aa: CASSVGWGEETQYF
cdr3_nt: TGTGCCAGCAGCGTAGGATGGGGGGAAGAGACCCAGTACTTC
d_call: NA
j_call: TRBJ2-5
v_call: TRBV9

cdr3_aa: CASSLQGRSGYTF
cdr3_nt: TGTGCCAGCAGCCTTCAAGGGAGAAGCGGCTACACCTTC
d_call: NA
j_call: TRBJ1-2
v_call: TRBV6-4

cdr3_aa: CASSETASGGTFSTDTQYF
cdr3_nt: TGTGCCAGCAGTGAAACCGCTAGCGGGGGGACCTTTAGCACAGATACGCAGTATTTT
d_call: TRBD2
j_call: TRBJ2-3
v_call: TRBV6-1

cdr3_aa: CASSLKPPSGGAHEQYF
cdr3_nt: TGTGCCAGCAGCTTGAAGCCACCTAGCGGGGGGGCCCACGAGCAGTACTTC
d_call: TRBD2
j_call: TRBJ2-7
v_call: TRBV7-9

cdr3_aa: CASSPVATGQETQYF
cdr3_nt: TGTGCCAGCAGCCCCGTTGCTACAGGTCAAGAGACCCAGTACTTC
d_call: NA
j_call: TRBJ2-5
v_call: TRBV5-4

cdr3_aa: CSSSEIVDTQYF
cdr3_nt: TGTTCCAGCAGCGAAATAGTGGATACGCAGTATTTT
d_call: NA
j_call: TRBJ2-3
v_call: TRBV7-9

cdr3_aa: CASSLRSRAESGANVLTF
cdr3_nt: TGTGCCAGCAGCTTACGATCCAGGGCGGAATCTGGGGCCAACGTCCTGACTTTC
d_call: NA
j_call: TRBJ2-6
v_call: TRBV7-3

cdr3_aa: CASSTRGGSYNEQFF
cdr3_nt: TGTGCCAGCAGCACCCGAGGGGGTTCCTACAATGAGCAGTTCTTC
d_call: NA
j_call: TRBJ2-1
v_call: TRBV7-3

cdr3_aa: CASTPPGSNQPQHF
cdr3_nt: TGTGCCAGCACCCCGCCCGGGTCCAATCAGCCCCAGCATTTT
d_call: NA
j_call: TRBJ1-5
v_call: TRBV6-1

cdr3_aa: CASIGTSGGARYEQYF
cdr3_nt: TGCGCCAGCATTGGGACTAGCGGGGGGGCCCGGTACGAGCAGTACTTC
d_call: TRBD2
j_call: TRBJ2-7
v_call: TRBV10-1

cdr3_aa: CASSVGSSGGETQYF
cdr3_nt: TGTGCCAGCAGCGTAGGATCTAGCGGGGGCGAGACCCAGTACTTC
d_call: TRBD2
j_call: TRBJ2-5
v_call: TRBV9

cdr3_aa: CASSIRGTGEAETQYF
cdr3_nt: TGTGCCAGTAGTATAAGAGGGACAGGGGAGGCAGAGACCCAGTACTTC
d_call: TRBD1
j_call: TRBJ2-5
v_call: TRBV19